This T cell receptor (beta chain) was profiled in a study of CD8+CD57+ T cells in acquired aplastic anemia (dated by TCRdb to 2016 to 2019). Concerning the study at large: DNA extracted from sorted CD4+ and CD8+ cells had a mean of about 3.2 ug, with a range of roughly 0.19 to 27.4 ug. For healthy donor samples, the average read count was approximately 10 million for CD4+ cells and 11.0 million for CD8+ cells. What the work shows at the level of the full study, not this receptor alone: Around 30 CD8+ CDR3 sequences were shared between patients and controls but appeared highly expressed in patients and within their immunodominant clones. CD8+ Simpson's diversity did not differ significantly between patients and healthy controls (P=0.060).

Profiling of TCR beta VDJ combinations and CDR3 sequences used genomic DNA as the template. An Illumina HiSeq 2000 was the platform used for TCR repertoire sequencing. The original pipeline was this. Repertoires were assessed using TRBV/TRBJ rearrangement plots, CDR3 size and DJ length profiles, and Simpson's diversity index. The immunodominant clone was defined as the most abundant DNA sequence in deep sequencing data. CDR3 amino acid sequences were checked for sharing across subjects and were also compared against the VDJdb database and published repertoires. Using fastp at Q25 and MiXCR, TCRdb reprocessed the public reads and kept productive beta chains. CDR3 protein sequences are deduplicated, and each keeps its most common genes and DNA. The V and J calls come from TCRdb's annotation, not from the publication. Present in this sample are some 130,000 distinct CDR3 sequences, less than 45% of which were seen just once. Of the sample, 8% to 9.5% is held by the ten largest clones.

In this study, sorted CD4+ and CD8+ T cells from the blood of healthy subjects and of severe aplastic anemia patients had their TCR repertoires deep-sequenced. Ficoll-Paque density gradient centrifugation was used to isolate peripheral blood mononuclear cells. Before DNA was extracted, CD4+ and CD8+ T cells were sorted using either FACS or magnetic beads. At least ten counts were recorded for this clonotype. Its antigen specificity is not known. Base qualities are not provided; no much larger clone lies one nucleotide away. The sample was sorted CD4+, CD8+, or CD8+CD57+ T cells (not recorded which) from PBMCs. This clonotype was obtained from a human donor in good health, serving as a control.

The CDR3 region has the sequence CSARSSEPQGEKLFF. The DNA is as follows: TGCAGTGCCCGCTCGTCAGAGCCTCAAGGGGAAAAACTGTTTTTT. The sequence joins TRBV20-1 to TRBJ1-4, with no reliable assignment of the D segment. The germline ends are 22 bases apart after V is trimmed by 6 bases and J by 8 bases. The CDR3 measures 15 amino acids from cysteine to phenylalanine. Only the CDR3 DNA is retained, 45 bases long and in frame from the first base. In the germline V gene (reference sequence), CDR1 corresponds to DFQATT and CDR2 to SNEGSKA.